This T cell receptor (beta chain) was sequenced for a study of Graves' ophthalmopathy and Graves' hyperthyroidism. About the research overall: At the time of initial diagnosis and before any treatment, peripheral blood was collected. Findings and caveats of the study: Blood also carried most expanded thyroid clonotypes exceeding 0.001 frequency.

This clonotype appeared many times. No antigen is known for it. Certain patients, namely those with other autoimmune diseases, uncontrolled infections, pregnancy or lactation, were excluded. Isolation of PBMCs was performed using about 9.9 ml of fresh peripheral blood. V lost 1 base, J lost 4 bases, and 7 bases lay in between. The CDR3 has 13 amino acids. CDR1 and CDR2 from the germline V gene are MGHRA and YSYEKL. The authors amplified TCR beta CDR3 regions, and they did so from RNA transcripts for repertoire sequencing. The first round was an RT-PCR with HTBI primers, and the second round was a multiplex PCR. MiXCR was run by TCRdb on the multiplex PCR reads, yielding one entry per CDR3 protein. The sample carries about half a million distinct CDR3 sequences, approximately 14% recorded once.

The sequence was obtained from a woman under 40 with Graves' ophthalmopathy. Sequenced input: blood. The J gene is TRBJ1-1, the V gene TRBV4-1; no clear D. The CDR3 DNA reads TGCGCCAGCAGCCAAGTTAGGTCCACTGAAGCTTTCTTT. Translated: CASSQVRSTEAFF.